This section outlines one TCR beta chain sequence together with its context. The entry originates in a study of blood T cell repertoires in COVID-19. Study at large: Samples representing acute and convalescent COVID-19 were sourced from the United States, Italy and Spain. PBMCs, B-cell-depleted T cells, or T cells provided the cDNA or gDNA that made up the material.

As processed by the authors: Nucleated cell counts were estimated from reference gene primer amplification. The repertoire was sequenced with immunoSEQ multiplex PCR; TCRdb's copy has only in-frame clones and lacks some. V and J calls and clone size follow that table, whereas D and trimming were derived from the DNA. The sample contains roughly 230,000 clones, around 82% of which appear only once. CDR1 and CDR2 from the germline V gene are SGHVS and FQNEAQ. This CDR3 region has 14 residues. Trimming shortened V by 5 bases and J by 5 bases, and 15 bases separated the two germline ends. The source material was peripheral blood. The V call is TRBV7-8, the J call TRBJ1-2; D is uncertain. The TCR comes from a middle-aged man with active or convalescent COVID-19. CDR3 coding DNA: TGTGCCAGCAGCCCGCGGACGGACTTGTATGGCTACACCTTC. It codes for CASSPRTDLYGYTF.